This T cell receptor (beta chain) was identified in a study of blood T cell repertoires in COVID-19. Study overall: The origin of the acute and convalescent COVID-19 samples was the United States, Italy and Spain. Sample material is recorded as cDNA or gDNA derived from T cells, B-cell-depleted T cells, or PBMCs.

In germline, CDR1 is MDHEN, CDR2 SYDVKM. The CDR3 has 12 amino acids. Trimming cost V 8 bases and J 1 base; bases outside gene matches: 1. How the authors handled the data: Researchers report that nucleated cell counts were estimated from reference gene primer amplification. Method: immunoSEQ multiplex PCR; TCRdb's copy keeps in-frame clones and lacks some. V and J calls and clone size follow that table, whereas D and trimming were derived from the DNA. Among about 94,000 clones listed, 80% to 85% were seen once. The chain joins TRBV28 to TRBJ1-1; 7 bases are a match to TRBD1. This receptor was taken from a man between 60 and 75 years old with acute or convalescent COVID-19. Sequenced material: peripheral blood. The CDR3 DNA follows: TGTGCCAGCGCAGGGGGGAACACTGAAGCTTTCTTT. Amino acid sequence: CASAGGNTEAFF. Using reference TRBV28 and TRBJ1-1 for the parts outside the CDR3, the full variable domain is DVKVTQSSRYLVKRTGEKVFLECVQDMDHENMFWYRQDPGLGLRLIYFSYDVKMKEKGDIPEGYSVSREKKERFSLILESASTNQTSMYLCASAGGNTEAFFGQGTRLTVV.